Following are 27 T cell receptor beta chains from one sample sequenced in a study of PD-L1 blockade in urothelial cancer. The method was immunoSEQ multiplex PCR; TCRdb's version includes in-frame clones alone and lacks a portion of them. The table records some 28,000 clones, 75% to 90% of them present only once. Sequencing used PBMCs, obtained around atezolizumab (anti-PD-L1) treatment. Receptor source: a man aged 45-60 years with urothelial cancer.

The chain is built from TRBV5-1 and TRBJ2-5; 8 positions match TRBD1. The CDR3 loop spans 14 amino acids. Germline values: CDR1 SGHRS, CDR2 YFSETQ. J gave up 5 bases and V 2 bases, and 5 bases lay outside the gene matches. CDR3 DNA: TGCGCCAGCAGCTTCACAGGGGGTCGGGAGACCCAGTACTTC. Encoded protein: CASSFTGGRETQYF.

The gene calls are TRBV6-6 and TRBJ1-5; TRBD1 might be the D (5 bases). From germline, CDR1 is MNHNY and CDR2 SVGAGI (reference sequence). V lost 7 bases, J lost 3 bases, and 13 bases lay in between. The CDR3 is 14 amino acids. CDR3 in amino acids: CASTGQGDNQPQHF. CDR3 sequence (DNA): TGTGCCAGCACCGGGCAGGGCGACAATCAGCCCCAGCATTTT.

The chain recombines TRBV4-2 with TRBJ2-3, with TRBD2 identical over 7 bases. The germline V gene has CDR1 LGHNA and CDR2 YNFKEQ. The CDR3 spans 14 residues. The V and J ends lost 10 bases and 3 bases, in that order; junction bases with no gene match: 10. The CDR3 loop reads CATSRGGETDTQYF. CDR3 nucleotide sequence: TGTGCCACCTCACGCGGGGGAGAGACAGATACGCAGTATTTT.

The chain has TRBV21-1 and TRBJ2-1; TRBD2 is the table's D call, not checked against the DNA. TRBV21-1 is described as a pseudogene. CDR3 length equals 17 residues. The CDR3 DNA sequence: TGTGCCAGCAGCAAATCGGGACTAGCGGGGGGCCGGGGTGAGCAGTTCTTC. The encoded protein is CASSKSGLAGGRGEQFF.

J is TRBJ2-3 and V is TRBV10-3; the match to TRBD2 covers 7 bases. Per the germline V gene, CDR1 is ENHRY and CDR2 is SYGVKD. V shed 3 bases, J shed 0 bases, and the junction held 15 bases outside the gene matches. This CDR3 comprises 19 residues. The CDR3 nucleotides read TGTGCCATCAGTGATAGGTTCGAGCGGGGAGTTAGAAGCACAGATACGCAGTATTTT. Protein product: CAISDRFERGVRSTDTQYF.

The chain couples TRBV27 to TRBJ1-2, with 7 bases lining up with TRBD1. The ends lost 0 bases at V and 4 bases at J; junction bases unmatched: 8. The germline V gene has CDR1 MNHEY and CDR2 SMNVEV (reference sequence). The CDR3 has 16 residues. The CDR3 nucleotides read TGTGCCAGCAGTTTATCCCCGAGATCAGGGGGCTATGGCTACACCTTC. Its translation is CASSLSPRSGGYGYTF.

The chain links TRBV10-3 to TRBJ2-7; 7 nucleotides agree with TRBD2. The ends lost 2 bases at V and 2 bases at J; junction bases unmatched: 6. Germline assignment: CDR1 ENHRY and CDR2 SYGVKD. The CDR3 is made up of 15 amino acids. This chain's CDR3 is CAISEAGGTTYEQYV. DNA for the CDR3: TGTGCCATCAGTGAGGCGGGTGGGACTACCTACGAGCAGTACGTC.

The genes are TRBV5-1 and TRBJ2-1; weak D call: TRBD2 (5 bases). The germline V gene encodes CDR1 SGHRS and CDR2 YFSETQ. This CDR3 contains 13 residues. V was clipped by 1 base and J by 7 bases, with 9 bases between them. The CDR3, as DNA: TGCGCCAGCAGCTTGTTTCCGGGAAATGAGCAGTTCTTC. It encodes CASSLFPGNEQFF.

On this clone itself: An end of the junction does not agree with germline; a read error may underlie this. The chain couples TRBV7-7 to TRBJ2-1, with D hard to call. Germline values: CDR1 SSHAT, CDR2 FNYEAQ (reference sequence). The CDR3 covers 15 residues. This CDR3 reads CASSLSESSYNEQFF. The CDR3 DNA reads TGTGCTAGCAGCTTAAGCGAGAGCTCCTACAATGAGCAGTTCTTC.

The genes are TRBV2 and TRBJ2-1; TRBD2 is a possible D gene (7 bases). Germline lookup yields CDR1 SNHLY and CDR2 FYNNEI. The CDR3 runs to 14 residues. The V end lost 7 bases, the J end lost 5 bases, and 15 bases lay between the germline ends. The CDR3 DNA reads as TGTGCCAGCACTCGAAGGGGGGGGCACAATGAGCAGTTCTTC. Amino acids: CASTRRGGHNEQFF.

The CDR3 loop is CASSEGRRLSSYEQYV. The CDR3 DNA follows: TGTGCCAGCAGTGAAGGTCGGAGGCTTTCCTCCTACGAGCAGTACGTC. The J gene is TRBJ2-7, the V gene TRBV6-1; perhaps TRBD2 as D (5 bases). The CDR3 has 16 amino acids. Trimming stripped 1 base from V and 0 bases from J, with 13 bases between. CDR1 is MNHNS, CDR2 SASEGT, per germline.

The chain has TRBV7-9 and TRBJ2-6; D gene uncertain. Trimming took off 2 bases at V and 1 base at J, with 6 bases between the two ends. CDR1 SEHNR and CDR2 FQNEAQ come from the germline V gene (reference sequence). The CDR3 loop spans 15 amino acids. The CDR3 coding sequence is TGTGCCAGCAGCTTAACACAGTCTGGGGCCAACGTCCTGACTTTC. Translated: CASSLTQSGANVLTF.

This chain uses TRBV5-6 with TRBJ1-2, with TRBD1 matching 7 bases. The length of the CDR3 is 14 residues. V was clipped by 3 bases and J by 9 bases; unmatched bases: 11. Germline V gene lookup returns CDR1 SGHDT and CDR2 YYEEEE. CDR3 nucleotide sequence: TGTGCCAGCAGCTCCTCAGGGGGACCGGCGAGCTACACCTTC. Its protein product is CASSSSGGPASYTF.

This clone has just one count. CDR3 residues: CASSPIFTAQGSSNYGYTF. Written as DNA, the CDR3 is TGTGCCAGCTCACCAATTTTTACGGCGCAGGGTTCTTCTAACTATGGCTACACCTTC. This chain connects TRBV18 to TRBJ1-2, with D possibly matching TRBD1 (5 bases). V shed 2 bases and J shed 0 bases, with 22 bases lying between them. CDR1 is KGHSH and CDR2 is LQKENI in the germline V gene. This CDR3 contains 19 residues.

The chain has TRBV27 and TRBJ2-4; D uncertain. Germline V lookup: CDR1 MNHEY, CDR2 SMNVEV (reference sequence). There are 16 residues in the CDR3. Trimming pared 3 bases from V and 3 bases from J, leaving 15 bases between. CDR3 in amino acids: CASSFSPSVSKNIQYF. Here the CDR3 DNA reads TGTGCCAGCAGTTTCTCACCCAGTGTAAGCAAAAACATTCAGTACTTC.

This sequence joins TRBV5-1 and TRBJ2-3; the D gene is possibly TRBD1 (6 bases). The V and J ends lost 4 bases and 1 base respectively, with 16 bases between them. Per germline, CDR1 SGHRS and CDR2 YFSETQ. The CDR3 sequence is 16 residues long. DNA for the CDR3: TGCGCCAGCAGCCAGATGCAGGGGTTGCGCACAGATACGCAGTATTTT. It translates to CASSQMQGLRTDTQYF.

The chain is built from TRBV11-2 and TRBJ2-3; perhaps TRBD1 as D (6 bases). The ends were cut back, 5 bases at V and 3 bases at J, with 15 bases in the middle. There are 15 residues in the CDR3. Germline values: CDR1 SGHAT, CDR2 FQNNGV. DNA of the CDR3: TGTGCCAGCAGCGGGCCACAGGGATGGACAGATACGCAGTATTTT. This gives the protein CASSGPQGWTDTQYF.

There are a few counts of this clone. The chain is built from TRBV19 and TRBJ1-3, with unresolved D. In germline, CDR1 is LNHDA, CDR2 SQIVND (reference sequence). CDR3 size: 17 residues. The V end was cut by 2 bases, the J end by 0 bases, with 14 bases between. This chain's CDR3 is CASSIKAQAFSGNTIYF. The DNA of the CDR3 is TGTGCCAGTAGTATAAAGGCTCAGGCTTTCTCTGGAAACACCATATATTTT.

The rearrangement joins TRBV30 to TRBJ1-2; 10 bases match TRBD1. Germline V gene data show CDR1 as GTSNPN and CDR2 as SVGIG (reference sequence). This CDR3 is 13 amino acids long. The J segment lost 6 bases and the V segment lost 4 bases, leaving 5 bases of the junction unmatched. The CDR3 sequence: CAWTTGTGDGYTF. CDR3 DNA: TGTGCCTGGACCACGGGGACAGGGGATGGCTACACCTTC.

The chain has TRBV4-2 and TRBJ2-3; no clear D. The CDR3 has 13 residues. Germline CDR1 reads LGHNA; CDR2 reads YNFKEQ. The V end lost 6 bases, the J end lost 0 bases, and 7 bases lay between the germline ends. The CDR3 sequence: CASRPYSTDTQYF. CDR3 nucleotide sequence: TGTGCCAGCAGACCCTACAGCACAGATACGCAGTATTTT.

The chain uses TRBV4-2 and TRBJ1-1; TRBD1 matches at 7 bases. From germline, CDR1 is LGHNA and CDR2 YNFKEQ. V trimming: 0 bases; J trimming: 2 bases; junction bases outside the gene matches: 6. The CDR3 length is 16 residues. The CDR3 sequence: CASSQEIRGFNTEAFF. CDR3 DNA: TGTGCCAGCAGCCAAGAAATCAGGGGGTTCAACACTGAAGCTTTCTTT.

The genes are TRBV6-1 and TRBJ2-7; D might be TRBD2 (5 bases). V dropped 0 bases and J dropped 2 bases, with 20 bases sitting between them. This CDR3 comprises 18 residues. Germline V gene sequence: CDR1 MNHNS, CDR2 SASEGT. The CDR3 DNA is TGTGCCAGCAGTGAAGCTTGGACTCCACACTTCAGCCCCTACGAGCAGTACTTC. It translates to CASSEAWTPHFSPYEQYF.

The chain employs TRBV30 and TRBJ1-6; maybe TRBD1 (6 bases). Trimming took off 4 bases at V and 3 bases at J, with 22 bases between the two ends. The CDR3 runs to 18 residues. The germline CDR1 and CDR2 sequences are GTSNPN and SVGIG (reference sequence). For the CDR3, the DNA is TGTGCCTGGAATGCGGGGGGCACAGGGCTCGGCTATAATTCACCCCTCCACTTT. This encodes CAWNAGGTGLGYNSPLHF.

This chain links TRBV11-3 with TRBJ2-5, with 9 bases lining up with TRBD2. The tail of the sequence fits TRBJ2-7 better, so the J call may be wrong. The CDR3 covers 15 residues. CDR1 and CDR2 from the germline V gene are SGHNT and YENEEA. CDR3 residues: CASSLSPSGITEQYF. CDR3 in DNA: TGTGCCAGCAGCTTATCCCCTAGCGGGATTACCGAGCAGTACTTC.

This chain uses TRBV19 with TRBJ1-6, with D hard to call. CDR1 and CDR2 from the germline V gene are LNHDA and SQIVND (reference sequence). CDR3 size: 11 residues. V dropped 6 bases and J dropped 14 bases, with 11 bases sitting between them. This CDR3 reads CASRAGVTLHF. The CDR3 coding sequence is TGTGCCAGTAGGGCCGGAGTGACCCTCCACTTT. Based on the CDR3 plus reference TRBV19 and TRBJ1-6, the full variable domain is DGGITQSPKYLFRKEGQNVTLSCEQNLNHDAMYWYRQDPGQGLRLIYYSQIVNDFQKGDIAEGYSVSREKKESFPLTVTSAQKNPTAFYLCASRAGVTLHFGNGTRLTVT.

The rearrangement joins TRBV5-4 to TRBJ2-1; 10 bases map to TRBD2. CDR1 is SGHNT and CDR2 is YYREEE in the germline V gene (reference sequence). V gave up 4 bases and J gave up 3 bases; unmatched junction bases: 4. This CDR3 has 15 amino acids. CDR3 sequence: CASSASSGSYNEQFF. As DNA, the CDR3 is TGTGCCAGCAGCGCCTCTAGCGGGAGCTACAATGAGCAGTTCTTC.

V usage is TRBV19 and J usage is TRBJ2-7; tentative D call: TRBD1 (6 bases). Per the germline V gene, CDR1 is LNHDA and CDR2 is SQIVND (reference sequence). The length of the CDR3 is 15 residues. The ends were cut back, 3 bases at V and 0 bases at J, with 12 bases in the middle. The CDR3 spells CASSMGQRDSYEQYF. The DNA for the CDR3 is TGTGCCAGTAGTATGGGACAACGCGACTCCTACGAGCAGTACTTC.